This record looks at one T cell receptor beta chain sequence and its context. Its antigen remains unidentified. The data belong to a study of beta chain features in type 1 diabetes. Study-level information: The patients were much like the healthy donors in age, gender and cell yields.

Findings and limits, study-wide: Although PCR might favor shorter templates, it would do so equally in patients and controls. In every one of the four CD4+ subsets, TCRB CDR3s were moderately but significantly shorter in Type 1 diabetes patients.

V lost 2 bases to trimming and J lost 6 bases; unmatched junction nucleotides: 4. This CDR3 has 15 amino acids. The germline V gene encodes CDR1 MNHEY and CDR2 SMNVEV (reference sequence). Every isolated RNA sample was fully reverse transcribed, so sequencing captured expressed TCRB transcripts. Some clones are missing from TCRdb's copy, which holds only in-frame ones; the method was immunoSEQ multiplex PCR. Among about 700,000 clones listed, 13% were seen once. Using CD45RO/CCR7/CD25/CD127/CD95/CD27, CD4+ naive, central memory, regulatory and stem cell-like memory cells were sorted. This receptor was obtained from a man younger than 35 with type 1 diabetes. The chain couples TRBV27 to TRBJ1-6; 7 bases map to TRBD1. The sample taken for sequencing was naive CD4+ T cells from blood. The chain's CDR3 is CASSLMSGGNSPLHF. The CDR3 DNA reads TGTGCCAGCAGTTTAATGTCAGGGGGTAATTCACCCCTCCACTTT.